These T cell receptor beta chains were read from a single sample in a study of CD8 T cells in ankylosing spondylitis. TCRdb re-derived calls from the 5' RACE reads in MiXCR, one entry per CDR3 protein. The table shows about 180,000 distinct CDR3 sequences, with 9.8% occurring only once. Sequencing was done on a sample of blood, either unsorted or a sorted T cell fraction (not recorded which). These receptors all stem from a female donor with ankylosing spondylitis or in good health (not recorded which). Both conserved end residues are part of each CDR3. D genes are given only for firm matches. Only some rows state a clone size, as once, few, many or a class for expanded clones.

j_call v_call d_call clone_size cdr3_nt cdr3_aa
TRBJ1-3 TRBV7-6 - - TGTGCCAGCAGCTCGTCGAACACCATATATTTT CASSSSNTIYF
TRBJ2-7 TRBV6-5 TRBD2 few TGTGCCAGCAGTTACGGGCTAGCGGGAGGATACGAGCAGTACTTC CASSYGLAGGYEQYF
TRBJ2-1 TRBV28 TRBD2 few TGTGCCAGCAGTTTCGGGGCTAGCGGGAGCGATGAGCAGTTCTTC CASSFGASGSDEQFF
TRBJ1-1 TRBV27 - many TGTGCCAGCAGTTTCGGTGGCGGCGCTGAAGCTTTCTTT CASSFGGGAEAFF
TRBJ1-3 TRBV20-1 TRBD1 - TGCAGTGCTACCCGGGACAGCCGAAACACCATATATTTT CSATRDSRNTIYF
TRBJ2-2 TRBV7-9 - - TGTGCCAGCAGCTTTCGCCACCCAGGGAACGGGGAGCTGTTTTTT CASSFRHPGNGELFF
TRBJ2-2 TRBV29-1 TRBD2 many TGCAGCGTTGGTGGGACTAGCGGTTACGGGGAGCTGTTTTTT CSVGGTSGYGELFF
TRBJ2-7 TRBV12-3/TRBV12-4 - many TGTGCCAGCAGTGAGGCGGGGAGCTCCTACGAGCAGTACTTC CASSEAGSSYEQYF
TRBJ1-5 TRBV27 - few TGTGCCAGCAGTTTAGAATGGTATCAGCCCCAGCATTTT CASSLEWYQPQHF
TRBJ1-2 TRBV7-9 TRBD1 few TGTGCCAGCAGCCAGACGTCTCCCGACAGGGGCTATGGCTACACCTTC CASSQTSPDRGYGYTF
TRBJ2-3 TRBV4-3 TRBD2 - TGCGCCAGCAGCCAACCCGCGGGGTCTAGCGGGTACCCTAGCACAGATACGCAGTATTTT CASSQPAGSSGYPSTDTQYF
TRBJ2-6 TRBV10-3 TRBD2 few TGTGCCATCAGTTTAATAGCGGGAATGTCTGGGGCCAACGTCCTGACTTTC CAISLIAGMSGANVLTF
TRBJ1-1 TRBV6-6 - - TGTGCCAGCAGCCCTGCCCCGATGGAAGCTTTCTTT CASSPAPMEAFF
TRBJ1-1 TRBV7-9 TRBD1 many TGTGCCAGCAGCCCCGGGACAGGGTCCAGAACTGAAGCTTTCTTT CASSPGTGSRTEAFF
TRBJ1-5 TRBV12-3/TRBV12-4 - few TGTGCCAGCAGCCAGGGGATTATGCCCCAGCATTTT CASSQGIMPQHF
TRBJ2-1 TRBV7-9 - many TGTGCCAGCAGCCGGCAGGGAAATGAGCAGTTCTTC CASSRQGNEQFF
TRBJ1-5 TRBV20-1 - - TGCAGTGCTATTGATCAGGGTCAGCCCCAGCATTTT CSAIDQGQPQHF
TRBJ2-5 TRBV7-2 - medium-sized TGTGCCAGCAGCTGGGACCCTCCGCCGGAGACCCAGTACTTC CASSWDPPPETQYF
TRBJ2-4 TRBV9 - few TGTGCCAGCAGCGTAGACGGGGGAGACATTCAGTACTTC CASSVDGGDIQYF
TRBJ2-3 TRBV15 TRBD2 few TGTGCCACCAGCGGAGGAAGACTAGCGGGAGGACCTAGCACAGATACGCAGTATTTT CATSGGRLAGGPSTDTQYF
TRBJ2-7 TRBV12-3/TRBV12-4 - many TGTGCCAGCAGTTTCTCGGGGAGCCCCATGGAAGAGCAGTACTTC CASSFSGSPMEEQYF
TRBJ2-2 TRBV6-1 - - TGTGCCGCCCAAAAGGGGTCTTCCGCGAACACCGGGGAGCTGTTTTTT CAAQKGSSANTGELFF
TRBJ1-1 TRBV15 - few TGTGCCACTGGGAAGTCGAGAGACACTGAAGCTTTCTTT CATGKSRDTEAFF
TRBJ2-3 TRBV5-1 - many TGCGCCGCTATCTTTGGGGATACGCAGTATTTT CAAIFGDTQYF
TRBJ1-4 TRBV20-1 - few TGCAGTGCTAGAGAAGGGAGAAGGGGTGCGGTCGGGACTAATGAAAAACTGTTTTTT CSAREGRRGAVGTNEKLFF
TRBJ1-1 TRBV6-5 - few TGTGCCAGCAGTTACTCGACGGCTTCGGAAGAAGCTTTCTTT CASSYSTASEEAFF
TRBJ2-2 TRBV7-8 TRBD2 once TGTGCCAGCAGCTTTCAGCGGGAGAACACCGGGGAGCTGTTTTTT CASSFQRENTGELFF
TRBJ2-2 TRBV4-3 - - TGCGCCAGCAGCCAAGATAGGGGAACCGGGGAGCTGTTTTTT CASSQDRGTGELFF
TRBJ2-1 TRBV4-2 - many TGTGCCAGCAGCCAAGTAACCCTAGACGATGAGCAGTTCTTC CASSQVTLDDEQFF
TRBJ1-1 TRBV24-1 - - TGTGCCACCAGTGATTTGGGCGGGGGAGCTTTCTTT CATSDLGGGAFF
TRBJ2-1 TRBV24-1 TRBD1 many TGTGCCACCAGTGAGCCGACAGGGCTTGAGCAGTTCTTC CATSEPTGLEQFF
TRBJ2-7 TRBV12-3/TRBV12-4 - many TGTGCCAGCAGCTCCGGGCCCGAGCAGTACTTC CASSSGPEQYF
TRBJ2-7 TRBV7-8 - few TGTGCCAGCAGCTTAGTTTACGGTTCCTACGAGCAGTACTTC CASSLVYGSYEQYF
TRBJ2-1 TRBV28 - - TGTGCCAGCAGGCTCGGAGGGGCAGATGAGCAGTTCTTC CASRLGGADEQFF
TRBJ2-3 TRBV2 - - TGTGCCAGCGCAAATTTTCTGGCGCTTAGCACAGATACGCAGTATTTT CASANFLALSTDTQYF
TRBJ2-1 TRBV6-1 TRBD1 few TGTGCCAGCAGTGAAGCGTCGGGACAGGGCCACCCACGGGGCAATGAGCAGTTCTTC CASSEASGQGHPRGNEQFF
TRBJ2-1 TRBV5-5 TRBD2 many TGTGCCAGCAGTTCCGGACTAGCGGACTTTAGCTCCTACAATGAGCAGTTCTTC CASSSGLADFSSYNEQFF
TRBJ2-7 TRBV12-3/TRBV12-4 - many TGTGCCAGCAGCCTCGGAGGACACGAGCAGTACTTC CASSLGGHEQYF
TRBJ1-1 TRBV19 TRBD1 - TGTGCCAGTAGGAGGGGGCTTGGGAACACTGAAGCTTTCTTT CASRRGLGNTEAFF
TRBJ1-1 TRBV30 - many TGTGCCTGGAGTGTGGGGGGGAACACTGAAGCTTTCTTT CAWSVGGNTEAFF
TRBJ2-7 TRBV27 - many TGTGCCAGCAGTTTATCGGCAGGGGAGTACTACGAGCAGTACTTC CASSLSAGEYYEQYF
TRBJ1-2 TRBV4-1 - - TGCGCCAGCAGCCAAGTCGAAGGGGTTAACTATGGCTACACCTTC CASSQVEGVNYGYTF
TRBJ2-3 TRBV10-3 - few TGTGCCATCAGGGTTGAACTGGGGGACACAGATACGCAGTATTTT CAIRVELGDTDTQYF
TRBJ1-5 TRBV12-3/TRBV12-4 TRBD1 many TGTGCCAGTTGGACAGGAGGAAATCAGCCCCAGCATTTT CASWTGGNQPQHF
TRBJ1-5 TRBV9 - - TGTGCCAGCAGCGTAGGGGACACAAATCAGCCCCAGCATTTT CASSVGDTNQPQHF
TRBJ1-2 TRBV29-1 TRBD1 many TGCAGCGTTGAAGATCAAGGGGGCAGGGGCTACACCTTC CSVEDQGGRGYTF
TRBJ2-1 TRBV7-9 - many TGTGCCAGCAGCTTAAGCTATGAGCAGTTCTTC CASSLSYEQFF
TRBJ2-5 TRBV4-3 TRBD2 few TGCGCCAGCAGCCAAGGACCCAGCGGGAGGGGTGAGACCCAGTACTTC CASSQGPSGRGETQYF
TRBJ1-2 TRBV29-1 - many TGCAGCGTTATGGGGGATGAGGGCTACACCTTC CSVMGDEGYTF
TRBJ2-5 TRBV7-8 TRBD1 few TGTGCCAGCAGCCAGGGACAGGGGGGGCGAGAGACCCAGTACTTC CASSQGQGGRETQYF
TRBJ2-7 TRBV29-1 TRBD1 - TGCAGCGTTGAAGAGGACAGGGAAGCCTACGAGCAGTACTTC CSVEEDREAYEQYF
TRBJ1-1 TRBV6-5 - few TGTGCCAGCAGTTCGTATGAAGGGAACACTGAAGCTTTCTTT CASSSYEGNTEAFF
TRBJ1-2 TRBV27 TRBD1 - TGTGCCAGCAGCTTACTTGGCGGAACAGGGGGGGAGGGCTACACCTTC CASSLLGGTGGEGYTF
TRBJ1-4 TRBV12-3/TRBV12-4 - many TGTGCCAGCAGTTTACTTGCAACTAATGAAAAACTGTTTTTT CASSLLATNEKLFF
TRBJ2-1 TRBV27 TRBD2 few TGTGCCAGCAGTTTATCACCCCCGGGACTAGCGGGAGAGTACTACAATGAGCAGTTCTTC CASSLSPPGLAGEYYNEQFF
TRBJ2-5 TRBV4-3 TRBD2 many TGCGCCAGCAGCCCGACTCTAGCGGAGTCTCAAGAGACCCAGTACTTC CASSPTLAESQETQYF